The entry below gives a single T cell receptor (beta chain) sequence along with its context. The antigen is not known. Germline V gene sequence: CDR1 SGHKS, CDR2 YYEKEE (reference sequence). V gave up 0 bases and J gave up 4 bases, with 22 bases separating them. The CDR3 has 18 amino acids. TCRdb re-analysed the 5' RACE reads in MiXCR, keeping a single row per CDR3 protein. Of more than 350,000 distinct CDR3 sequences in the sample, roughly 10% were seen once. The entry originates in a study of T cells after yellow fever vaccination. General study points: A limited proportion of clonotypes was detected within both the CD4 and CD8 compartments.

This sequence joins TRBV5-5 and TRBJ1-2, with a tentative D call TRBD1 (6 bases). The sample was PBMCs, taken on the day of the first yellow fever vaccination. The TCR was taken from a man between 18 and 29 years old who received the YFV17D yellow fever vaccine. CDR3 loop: CASSLEMSPEGGSYGYTF. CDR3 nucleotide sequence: TGTGCCAGCAGCTTGGAGATGTCTCCAGAGGGGGGGTCCTATGGCTACACCTTC.